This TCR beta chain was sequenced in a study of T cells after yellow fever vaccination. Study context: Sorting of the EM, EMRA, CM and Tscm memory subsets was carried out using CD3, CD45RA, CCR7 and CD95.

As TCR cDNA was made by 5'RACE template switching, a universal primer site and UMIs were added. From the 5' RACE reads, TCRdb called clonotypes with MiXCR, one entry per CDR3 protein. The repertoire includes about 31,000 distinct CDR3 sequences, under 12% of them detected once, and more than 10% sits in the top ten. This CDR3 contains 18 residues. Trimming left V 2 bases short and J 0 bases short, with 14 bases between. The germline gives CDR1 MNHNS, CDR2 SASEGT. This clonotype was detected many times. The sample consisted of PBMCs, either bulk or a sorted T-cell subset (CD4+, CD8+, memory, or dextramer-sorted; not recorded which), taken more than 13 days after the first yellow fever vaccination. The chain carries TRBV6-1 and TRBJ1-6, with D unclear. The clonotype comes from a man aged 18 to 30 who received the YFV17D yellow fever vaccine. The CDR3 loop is CASSERGRVSSYNSPLHF. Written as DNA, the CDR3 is TGTGCCAGCAGTGAACGGGGAAGGGTGAGCTCCTATAATTCACCCCTCCACTTT.